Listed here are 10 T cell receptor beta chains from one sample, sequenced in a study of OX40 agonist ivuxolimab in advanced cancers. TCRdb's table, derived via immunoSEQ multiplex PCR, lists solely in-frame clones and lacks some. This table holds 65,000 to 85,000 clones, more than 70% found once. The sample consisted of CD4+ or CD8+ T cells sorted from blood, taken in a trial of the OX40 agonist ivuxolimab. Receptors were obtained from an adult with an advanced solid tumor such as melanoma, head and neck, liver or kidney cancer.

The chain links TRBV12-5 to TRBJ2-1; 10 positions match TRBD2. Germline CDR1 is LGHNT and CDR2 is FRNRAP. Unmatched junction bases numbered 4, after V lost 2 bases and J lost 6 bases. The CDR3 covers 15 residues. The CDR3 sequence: CASGLLGLAFNEQFF. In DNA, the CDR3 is TGTGCTAGTGGTTTGTTGGGACTAGCGTTCAATGAGCAGTTCTTC.

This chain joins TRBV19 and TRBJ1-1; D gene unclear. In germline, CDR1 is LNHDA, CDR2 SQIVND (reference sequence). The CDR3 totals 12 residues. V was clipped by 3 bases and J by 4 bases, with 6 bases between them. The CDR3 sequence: CASSIWGTEAFF. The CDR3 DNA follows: TGTGCCAGTAGTATCTGGGGCACTGAAGCTTTCTTT.

In DNA form, the CDR3 reads TGTGCCAGCAGCCCCCCTAGCGCCCATGGAGCCGAGCAGTACTTC. Translating it yields CASSPPSAHGAEQYF. The chain carries TRBV28 and TRBJ2-7; D might be TRBD2 (6 bases). The CDR3 contains 15 residues. Trimming took off 6 bases at V and 6 bases at J, with 21 bases between the two ends. CDR1 and CDR2 from the germline V gene are MDHEN and SYDVKM.

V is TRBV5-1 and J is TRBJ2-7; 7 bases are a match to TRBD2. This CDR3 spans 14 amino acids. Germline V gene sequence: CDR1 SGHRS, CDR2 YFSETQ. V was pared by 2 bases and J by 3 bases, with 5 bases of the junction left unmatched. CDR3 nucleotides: TGCGCCAGCAGCTTTTCTAGCGGAGTCTACGAGCAGTACTTC. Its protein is CASSFSSGVYEQYF. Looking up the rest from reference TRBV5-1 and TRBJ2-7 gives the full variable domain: KAGVTQTPRYLIKTRGQQVTLSCSPISGHRSVSWYQQTPGQGLQFLFEYFSETQRNKGNFPGRFSGRQFSNSRSEMNVSTLELGDSALYLCASSFSSGVYEQYFGPGTRLTVT.

In nucleotides, the CDR3 is TGTGCCTGGAGTGGCCCGAATAGCAATCAGCCCCAGCATTTT. This codes for CAWSGPNSNQPQHF. The chain joins TRBV30 to TRBJ1-5; D unresolved. Trimming removed 1 base at V and 0 bases at J, with 7 bases between. Germline V CDR1 and CDR2: GTSNPN, SVGIG (reference sequence). CDR3 length: 14 residues.

The CDR3 sequence is CAWSLGYARTDTQYF. CDR3 DNA: TGTGCCTGGTCTTTGGGCTACGCACGCACAGATACGCAGTATTTT. V and J are TRBV30 and TRBJ2-3, with no clear D. In germline, CDR1 is GTSNPN, CDR2 SVGIG (reference sequence). V lost 5 bases and J 1 base, leaving 16 bases between the germline ends. CDR3 size: 15 residues.

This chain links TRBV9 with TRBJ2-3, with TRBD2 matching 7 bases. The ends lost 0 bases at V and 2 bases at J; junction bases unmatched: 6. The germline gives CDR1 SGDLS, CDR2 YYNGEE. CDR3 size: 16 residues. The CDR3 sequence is CASSVGDGRLTDTQYF. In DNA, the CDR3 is TGTGCCAGCAGCGTAGGGGACGGGAGGCTCACAGATACGCAGTATTTT.

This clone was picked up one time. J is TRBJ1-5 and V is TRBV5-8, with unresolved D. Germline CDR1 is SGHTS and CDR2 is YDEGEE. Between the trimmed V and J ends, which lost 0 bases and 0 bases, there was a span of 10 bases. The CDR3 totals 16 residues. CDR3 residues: CASSLGTANSNQPQHF. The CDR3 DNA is TGTGCCAGCAGCTTGGGGACGGCGAATAGCAATCAGCCCCAGCATTTT.

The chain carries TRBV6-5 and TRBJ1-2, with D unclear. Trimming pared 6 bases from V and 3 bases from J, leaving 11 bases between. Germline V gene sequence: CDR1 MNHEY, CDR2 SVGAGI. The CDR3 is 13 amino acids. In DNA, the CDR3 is TGTGCCAGCAGCTCTACTCCGGACTATGGCTACACCTTC. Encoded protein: CASSSTPDYGYTF.

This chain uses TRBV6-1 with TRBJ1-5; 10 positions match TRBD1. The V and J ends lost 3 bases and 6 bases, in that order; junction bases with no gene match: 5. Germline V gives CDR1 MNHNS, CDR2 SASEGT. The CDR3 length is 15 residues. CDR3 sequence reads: CASSDRQGASQPQHF. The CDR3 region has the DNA TGTGCCAGCAGTGATAGACAGGGGGCAAGTCAGCCCCAGCATTTT.